This T cell receptor beta chain was obtained from a study of cytomegalovirus exposure and HLA in healthy donors. Points from the study as a whole: Reportedly, cytomegalovirus status was diagnosed with high sensitivity and specificity. Through in vitro validation, a few CMV-associated chains were shown to be specific for CMV antigens. A list of about 160 TCR beta chains associated with cytomegalovirus was given.

To note about this clone: The antigen is not known.

Only in-frame clones appear in the TCRdb table, and some are missing; sequencing was by immunoSEQ multiplex PCR. The data show around 300,000 clones, 87% seen once. The CDR3 extends over 15 amino acids. The V end was cut by 3 bases, the J end by 7 bases, with 16 bases between. Germline-derived CDR1 and CDR2 are GTSNPN and SVGIG (reference sequence). The sequenced sample consisted of PBMCs. This receptor was identified in a young woman in good health and CMV-seropositive. The gene calls are TRBV30 and TRBJ1-6; D is unresolved. The DNA of the CDR3 is TGTGCCTGGAGCGATGACCCCGGGAGGAATTCACCCCTCCACTTT. Protein sequence: CAWSDDPGRNSPLHF.